This is a list of T cell receptor beta chains from one sample in a study of blood T cell repertoires in COVID-19. The repertoire was sequenced with immunoSEQ multiplex PCR; TCRdb's copy has only in-frame clones and lacks some. Of around 310,000 clones in the sample, 85% to 90% are singletons; the top ten hold 0.95% to 1.3%. Sequenced: peripheral blood. All receptors derive from a middle-aged woman with COVID-19, enrolled during active disease. CDR3s include the opening cysteine and the closing phenylalanine or tryptophan. A D gene is named only where the DNA matches it firmly. Clone size is given for some rows only: seen once, a few or many times, or a class if the clone is expanded.

d_call,v_call,clone_size,j_call,cdr3_aa,cdr3_nt
-,TRBV6-5,-,TRBJ1-2,CASSRGFYGYTF,TGTGCCAGCAGTCGGGGTTTCTATGGCTACACCTTC
TRBD2,TRBV27,-,TRBJ2-7,CASRRVGTSGTEQYF,TGTGCCAGCAGACGGGTTGGGACTAGCGGGACAGAGCAGTACTTC
TRBD1,TRBV7-6,-,TRBJ1-4,CASSSQSGGSGEKLFF,TGTGCCAGCAGCTCTCAGTCAGGGGGCAGTGGTGAAAAACTGTTTTTT
-,TRBV5-5,once,TRBJ1-2,CASSLANRATNYGYTF,TGTGCCAGCAGCTTGGCCAACAGGGCCACTAACTATGGCTACACCTTC
-,TRBV28,once,TRBJ1-5,CASSSANRVGYSNQPQHF,TGTGCCAGCAGTTCCGCTAACAGGGTGGGTTATAGCAATCAGCCCCAGCATTTT
-,TRBV28,-,TRBJ1-6,CASSTQFYNSPLHF,TGTGCCAGCAGTACCCAGTTCTATAATTCACCCCTCCACTTT
-,TRBV28,few,TRBJ1-2,CASSLRGYGYTF,TGTGCCAGCAGTTTACGGGGCTATGGCTACACCTTC
-,TRBV5-1,-,TRBJ2-1,CASTRSSSYNEQFF,TGCGCCAGCACCCGGTCGAGCTCCTACAATGAGCAGTTCTTC
-,TRBV28,-,TRBJ1-2,CASGLSVYGYTF,TGTGCCAGCGGCTTATCGGTATATGGCTACACCTTC
TRBD2,TRBV6-2/TRBV6-3,once,TRBJ2-7,CASSRRLAGGPDEQYF,TGTGCCAGCAGTCGTAGACTAGCGGGAGGGCCTGACGAGCAGTACTTC
-,TRBV4-2,-,TRBJ1-1,CASSQDHFNTEAFF,TGTGCCAGCAGCCAAGATCATTTCAACACTGAAGCTTTCTTT
-,TRBV7-2,-,TRBJ2-6,CASSPNPGVSGANVLTF,TGTGCCAGCAGCCCGAACCCCGGAGTCTCTGGGGCCAACGTCCTGACTTTC
-,TRBV7-9,-,TRBJ1-2,CASSQTKANYGYTF,TGTGCCAGCAGCCAGACAAAAGCTAACTATGGCTACACCTTC
-,TRBV7-9,-,TRBJ2-3,CTSRQITDTQYF,TGTACCAGCAGACAAATCACAGATACGCAGTATTTT
-,TRBV28,once,TRBJ1-2,CASSFGGNYGYTF,TGTGCCAGCAGTTTTGGGGGCAACTATGGCTACACCTTC
TRBD2,TRBV9,-,TRBJ2-1,CASSGSGLAFRGGEQFF,TGTGCCAGCAGCGGAAGCGGACTAGCGTTCCGCGGGGGTGAGCAGTTCTTC
TRBD1,TRBV5-6,once,TRBJ2-2,CASSPTGAGGELFF,TGTGCCAGCAGCCCAACAGGGGCGGGCGGGGAGCTGTTTTTT
-,TRBV7-2,-,TRBJ1-6,CASSLSYSPLHF,TGTGCCAGCAGCTTGTCCTATTCACCCCTCCACTTT
TRBD1,TRBV7-9,-,TRBJ1-4,CASTLYPTGGLREKLFF,TGTGCCAGCACCCTTTACCCAACAGGGGGCCTTAGGGAAAAACTGTTTTTT
-,TRBV28,-,TRBJ2-1,CASSSGGLDNEQFF,TGTGCCAGCAGTTCAGGGGGGCTCGACAATGAGCAGTTCTTC
TRBD1,TRBV5-4,once,TRBJ1-6,CASSSGTGRSWNSPLHF,TGTGCCAGCAGCTCCGGGACAGGCCGTTCGTGGAATTCACCCCTCCACTTT
-,TRBV19,-,TRBJ2-1,CASSIGLVEGGRNNEQFF,TGTGCCAGTAGTATCGGTCTCGTTGAGGGGGGGCGGAACAATGAGCAGTTCTTC
-,TRBV29-1,-,TRBJ2-7,CSVGGERISYEQYF,TGCAGCGTTGGGGGGGAACGGATCTCCTACGAGCAGTACTTC
TRBD1,TRBV9,-,TRBJ1-1,CASSGNPGQGHTEAFF,TGTGCCAGCAGCGGCAACCCGGGACAGGGGCACACTGAAGCTTTCTTT
TRBD1,TRBV27,-,TRBJ1-6,CASSVRQGAGGNSPLHF,TGTGCCAGCAGTGTCCGACAGGGGGCCGGGGGAAATTCACCCCTCCACTTT
-,TRBV30,-,TRBJ1-3,CAWNGQLSFTSGNTIYF,TGTGCCTGGAACGGACAGCTAAGTTTTACCTCTGGAAACACCATATATTTT
TRBD1,TRBV25-1,-,TRBJ1-2,CASSESDKGGSYGYTF,TGTGCCAGCAGTGAATCAGACAAAGGGGGCTCCTATGGCTACACCTTC
-,TRBV15,once,TRBJ1-1,CATSSIRGGAFF,TGTGCCACCAGCAGTATCCGGGGAGGTGCTTTCTTT
-,TRBV30,-,TRBJ1-1,CAWSPQAFEAFF,TGTGCCTGGAGTCCCCAGGCCTTTGAAGCTTTCTTT
-,TRBV28,few,TRBJ1-1,CASSPMRANTEAFF,TGTGCCAGCAGTCCAATGAGAGCGAACACTGAAGCTTTCTTT
-,TRBV19,-,TRBJ1-3,CASSISAGNTIYF,TGTGCCAGTAGTATAAGCGCTGGAAACACCATATATTTT
-,TRBV27,once,TRBJ1-2,CASSLKAGVWDGYTF,TGTGCCAGCAGTTTAAAGGCAGGGGTATGGGATGGCTACACCTTC
-,TRBV7-8,-,TRBJ2-1,CASSPHQGGNHYNEQFF,TGTGCCAGCAGCCCGCACCAAGGCGGGAATCACTACAATGAGCAGTTCTTC
-,TRBV28,-,TRBJ1-2,CASSFLLGIGNDYGYTF,TGTGCCAGCAGTTTTTTGCTGGGTATCGGGAATGACTATGGCTACACCTTC
-,TRBV11-2,few,TRBJ1-5,CASSLDRGGQPQHF,TGTGCCAGCAGCTTAGACAGGGGTGGACAGCCCCAGCATTTT
TRBD2,TRBV7-9,once,TRBJ2-2,CASSGKGLAPSGTGELFF,TGTGCCAGCAGCGGCAAGGGACTAGCCCCGAGCGGCACCGGGGAGCTGTTTTTT
-,TRBV2,-,TRBJ2-7,CASIGVQGTYEQYF,TGTGCCAGCATTGGGGTGCAGGGCACCTACGAGCAGTACTTC
-,TRBV28,once,TRBJ2-2,CASKATPRTGELFF,TGTGCCAGCAAAGCGACTCCACGGACCGGGGAGCTGTTTTTT
-,TRBV9,once,TRBJ1-2,CASSAAGVTYGYTF,TGTGCCAGCAGCGCCGCAGGGGTGACCTATGGCTACACCTTC
-,TRBV28,-,TRBJ2-2,CASTLLGGGTGELFF,TGTGCCAGCACCCTATTAGGGGGGGGCACCGGGGAGCTGTTTTTT
TRBD1,TRBV11-2,-,TRBJ1-1,CASSFSRQGEAFF,TGTGCCAGCAGCTTCTCTCGACAGGGTGAAGCTTTCTTT
-,TRBV7-9,-,TRBJ2-2,CASSLEYNGELFF,TGTGCCAGCAGCTTAGAATATAACGGGGAGCTGTTTTTT
-,TRBV28,-,TRBJ1-1,CASSSLQGAAFF,TGTGCCAGCAGTTCCTTACAGGGCGCCGCTTTCTTT
-,TRBV7-9,-,TRBJ1-1,CASSPDSLPVAFF,TGTGCCAGCAGCCCGGACTCCCTCCCCGTGGCTTTCTTT
-,TRBV4-3,-,TRBJ2-1,CASSTSRTVNEQFF,TGCGCCAGCAGCACAAGTCGGACTGTCAATGAGCAGTTCTTC
-,TRBV7-2,once,TRBJ2-7,CASSSLQGQSSYEQYF,TGTGCCAGCAGCTCACTACAGGGCCAAAGCTCCTACGAGCAGTACTTC
-,TRBV7-3,-,TRBJ2-2,CASSLTSGGQLFF,TGTGCCAGCAGCTTAACGTCAGGGGGGCAGCTGTTTTTT
-,TRBV5-5,-,TRBJ1-2,CASSLDGQGYGYTF,TGTGCCAGCAGCTTGGATGGGCAGGGCTATGGCTACACCTTC
TRBD2,TRBV5-1,-,TRBJ2-3,CASSLAIIAAGGGTDTQYF,TGCGCCAGCAGCTTGGCCATCATCGCGGCGGGAGGGGGCACAGATACGCAGTATTTT
-,TRBV7-2,-,TRBJ2-4,CASSLQQQNIQYF,TGTGCCAGCAGCTTACAACAGCAAAACATTCAGTACTTC
-,TRBV5-1,few,TRBJ1-2,CASSLEDSYGYTF,TGCGCCAGCAGCTTGGAGGACAGCTATGGCTACACCTTC
-,TRBV11-1,-,TRBJ1-1,CASSSPGRKNTEAFF,TGTGCCAGCAGCTCCCCCGGGAGAAAAAACACTGAAGCTTTCTTT
TRBD1,TRBV19,-,TRBJ1-1,CASTRTGQREAFF,TGTGCCAGTACCCGGACAGGTCAACGCGAAGCTTTCTTT
TRBD1,TRBV28,once,TRBJ2-7,CAAFTRGTGAKYEQYF,TGTGCCGCATTTACCCGCGGGACAGGGGCCAAGTACGAGCAGTACTTC